Given below is one T cell receptor (beta chain) in context. Its antigen is not known. Trimming pared 3 bases from V and 1 base from J, leaving 10 bases between. Germline lookup yields CDR1 SGDLS and CDR2 YYNGEE. The CDR3 runs 15 residues. The sample comes from a study of STAT5B mutations in CD4+ large granular lymphocyte leukemia. Study-level results: TRBV06-family usage was enriched in top patient clones (8/27) versus controls (2/35).

The survey-level immunoSEQ assay was used. The data were produced by immunoSEQ multiplex PCR, yet TCRdb's version contains in-frame clones alone and is incomplete. Among 30,000 to 35,000 clones listed, nearly 90% were seen once. The sequence was obtained from a human donor in good health. What was sequenced was CD4+ T cells from blood buffy coats. V is TRBV9 and J is TRBJ2-2; D not certain. The CDR3 DNA is TGTGCCAGCAGCGGGGCGGCACTGAACACCGGGGAGCTGTTTTTT. Translation: CASSGAALNTGELFF.